The rows below give T cell receptor beta chains drawn from one sample of a study of cytomegalovirus exposure and HLA in healthy donors. TCRdb keeps only in-frame clones here, not all; method: immunoSEQ multiplex PCR. The profile shows roughly 120,000 clones, 76% of them singletons. Input material: PBMCs. The source is a man aged 25 to 40 in good health and CMV-seropositive. The CDR3 runs from the conserved cysteine through the conserved F or W. The D gene is left open where the match is weak. Expanded clones are given a class, and other clones once, few, many or no size at all.

>TRBJ1-1|TRBD1|.|TRBV7-9
TGTTCCAGCAGCTTAGGGGCCCCCCAGACAGGGGGGGACACTGAAGCTTTCTTT
CSSSLGAPQTGGDTEAFF
>TRBJ1-6|.|.|TRBV5-6
TGTGCCAGCAGCTTGGACTGGGAGGTGAATTCACCCCTCCACTTT
CASSLDWEVNSPLHF
>TRBJ2-3|.|.|TRBV2
TGTGCCAGCAGTGAAGGGTACTCTAGCACAGATACGCAGTATTTT
CASSEGYSSTDTQYF
>TRBJ2-7|.|once|TRBV9
TGTGCCAGCAGCGTAGGCGGGCCGATCTACGAGCAGTACTTC
CASSVGGPIYEQYF
>TRBJ1-1|TRBD1|.|TRBV6-5
TGTGCCAGTAATCAAAGGGGGCTGTATACTGAAGCTTTCTTT
CASNQRGLYTEAFF
>TRBJ2-1|TRBD2|.|TRBV10-3
TGTGCCATCAGTGAGTCCGGGGGCCAGCGGGGGGGGTACAATGAGCAGTTCTTC
CAISESGGQRGGYNEQFF
>TRBJ1-1|.|.|TRBV5-1
TGCGCCAGCAGCTTGTTTTCAGGAAACAGCCTTAAAGCTTTCTTT
CASSLFSGNSLKAFF
>TRBJ1-1|.|.|TRBV10-3
TGTGCCATCAGCGAGGGAGGCACTGAAGCTTTCTTT
CAISEGGTEAFF
>TRBJ1-1|TRBD1|.|TRBV7-3
TGTGCCAGCAGCTTAGGATCAGGGGGCTCCAACACTGAAGCTTTCTTT
CASSLGSGGSNTEAFF
>TRBJ2-2|TRBD1|.|TRBV13
TGTGCCAGCAGCCCGAGGGCCCCTGGACAGGGGTTCACCGGGGAGCTGTTTTTT
CASSPRAPGQGFTGELFF
>TRBJ2-1|.|few|TRBV4-3
TGCGCCAGCAGCCAAGCAGGGATAAGCTCCTACAATGAGCAGTTCTTC
CASSQAGISSYNEQFF
>TRBJ2-7|TRBD1|few|TRBV19
TGTGCCAGTAGTCGGACAGGGAGCTCCTACGAGCAGTACTTC
CASSRTGSSYEQYF
>TRBJ1-4|TRBD1|.|TRBV5-6
TGTGCCAGCAGCTATACCGGGACAGGCGAAAAACTGTTTTTT
CASSYTGTGEKLFF
>TRBJ2-7|TRBD1|.|TRBV18
TGTGCCAGCTCAGAGGGGACAGGTCGCGAGCAGTACTTC
CASSEGTGREQYF
>TRBJ2-7|.|.|TRBV5-1
TGCGCCAGCAGCTTGGGACCTACTACCGGCGACGAGCAGTACTTC
CASSLGPTTGDEQYF
>TRBJ1-1|.|.|TRBV25-1
TGTGCCAGCAGTCTTAACACTGAAGCTTTCTTT
CASSLNTEAFF
>TRBJ2-3|.|.|TRBV5-1
TGCGCCAGCAGCTTCTCGGACAGCCCTAGCACAGATACGCAGTATTTT
CASSFSDSPSTDTQYF
>TRBJ2-7|TRBD1|few|TRBV6-5
TGTGCCAGCAGCACCGGACAGGGAGCCTACGAGCAGTACTTC
CASSTGQGAYEQYF
>TRBJ2-5|TRBD2|few|TRBV4-2
TGTGCCAGCAGCCAATCCGCTAGCGGGGGGGTGGAGACCCAGTACTTC
CASSQSASGGVETQYF
>TRBJ1-4|.|.|TRBV18
TGTGCCAGCTCACCCCGCCCAGGCCTCGGGGGGCAAAAACTGTTTTTT
CASSPRPGLGGQKLFF
>TRBJ1-5|.|.|TRBV2
TGTGCCAGCAGGGGGAGGGAAGGAGGAGGTCAGCCCCAGCATTTT
CASRGREGGGQPQHF
>TRBJ1-5|.|.|TRBV28
TGTGCCAGCAGTTTGGCCGATCAGCCCCAGCATTTT
CASSLADQPQHF
>TRBJ1-6|TRBD1|.|TRBV28
TGTGCCAGCAGGCCGGGACAGATTTATAATTCACCCCTCCACTTT
CASRPGQIYNSPLHF
>TRBJ2-5|.|.|TRBV15
TGTGCCACCAGCAGAGATGGGGAGACCCAGCACTTC
CATSRDGETQHF
>TRBJ1-2|.|.|TRBV19
TGTGCCAGTAGTACCTCGGAGGACTATGGCTACACCTTC
CASSTSEDYGYTF
>TRBJ2-2|TRBD2|.|TRBV25-1
TGTGCCAGCAGTAGCTTGCGGGGGGTCACCGGGGAGCTGTTTTTT
CASSSLRGVTGELFF
>TRBJ1-5|.|.|TRBV6-1
TGTGCCAGCGGTGGGGCAGGAAGAAAGCAGCCCCAGCATTTT
CASGGAGRKQPQHF
>TRBJ2-2|.|few|TRBV4-2
TGTGCCAGCAGCCAAGAGCCTAGACACACCGGGGAGCTGTTTTTT
CASSQEPRHTGELFF
>TRBJ2-7|TRBD1|once|TRBV27
TGTGCCAGCGCCGAAGGGACAGGGGGCTACGAGCAGTACTTC
CASAEGTGGYEQYF
>TRBJ2-1|.|.|TRBV9
TGTGCCAGCAGCCTCCCTCAGGGGACACCTACCTACAATGAGCAGTTCTTC
CASSLPQGTPTYNEQFF
>TRBJ1-2|TRBD1|.|TRBV19
TGTGCCAGTAGTACACCCGGGACAGGGGTTCATGGCTACACCTTC
CASSTPGTGVHGYTF
>TRBJ2-5|TRBD2|few|TRBV11-2
TGTGCCAGCAGTCCATTACTAGCGGGGAGCCAAGAGACCCAGTACTTC
CASSPLLAGSQETQYF
>TRBJ1-1|TRBD1|.|TRBV14
TGTGCCAGCAGCGGAACGGGACAGGGCTTTTTAGTCACTGAAGCTTTCTTT
CASSGTGQGFLVTEAFF
>TRBJ1-1|.|.|TRBV6-1
TGTGCCAGCAGGTCAGGGAACACTGAAGCTTTCTTT
CASRSGNTEAFF
>TRBJ2-2|.|.|TRBV10-3
TGTGCCATCAGTGATCCCCCGGGACAACCCACCGGGGAGCTGTTTTTT
CAISDPPGQPTGELFF
>TRBJ1-6|.|once|TRBV2
TGTGCCGGGAGCTCCTATAATTCACCCCTCCACTTT
CAGSSYNSPLHF
>TRBJ1-1|.|.|TRBV7-2
TGTGCCTCCAGGGGTTCCGGACGGGGATTGGAAGCTTTCTTT
CASRGSGRGLEAFF
>TRBJ1-5|.|.|TRBV6-5
TGTGCCAGCACTAGACAGGCCAATAGCAATCAGCCCCAGCATTTT
CASTRQANSNQPQHF
>TRBJ2-3|.|.|TRBV6-5
TGTGCCAGCAGCCTAGGGGGGGTGGCAGATACGCAGTATTTT
CASSLGGVADTQYF
>TRBJ2-3|.|.|TRBV21-1
TGTGCCAGCAGCAAAGAGGGGGGGACTAGCGGTGCAGATACGCAGTATTTT
CASSKEGGTSGADTQYF
>TRBJ1-1|.|.|TRBV19
TGTGCCAGTAGTATTTTGGCAGGGATGAACACTGAAGCTTTCTTT
CASSILAGMNTEAFF
>TRBJ2-7|.|once|TRBV7-8
TGTGCCACCATTCCGCCCGGACCGGGAAGGGACGAGCAGTACTTC
CATIPPGPGRDEQYF
>TRBJ2-2|.|.|TRBV19
TGTGCCAGTAGTATAGGGTACCTAGGAAACACCGGGGAGCTGTTTTTT
CASSIGYLGNTGELFF
>TRBJ1-5|.|.|TRBV18
TGTGCCAGCCGTGAACAGGGCGATCAGCCCCAGCATTTT
CASREQGDQPQHF
>TRBJ1-1|.|.|TRBV30
TGTGCCTGGAGTGTAGGGAGGGGGAACTCTGAAGCTTTCTTT
CAWSVGRGNSEAFF
>TRBJ2-5|TRBD1|.|TRBV2
TGTGCCAGCAATTTCGACAGGGGGCGAGGGGAGACCCAGTACTTC
CASNFDRGRGETQYF
>TRBJ1-2|.|.|TRBV7-9
TGTACCAGCAGCTACCCCGGGACTATAGACTATGGCTACACCTTC
CTSSYPGTIDYGYTF
>TRBJ2-7|.|.|TRBV5-1
TGCGCCAGCAGCTTGGACTCTAGGGAGCAGTACTTC
CASSLDSREQYF
>TRBJ2-7|TRBD1|.|TRBV11-2
TGTGCCGACATGGCGACAGGGGGCTCCTACGAGCAGTACTTC
CADMATGGSYEQYF
>TRBJ2-2|.|few|TRBV5-8
TGTGCCAGCAGCTTGATAACGGACAGTGCGAACACCGGGGAGCTGTTTTTT
CASSLITDSANTGELFF
>TRBJ2-1|.|.|TRBV11-2
TGTGCCAGCAGCCGGAGCTCCTACAATGAGCAGTTCTTC
CASSRSSYNEQFF
>TRBJ1-6|TRBD1|.|TRBV6-5
TGTGCCAGCAGGCGGACAGGGCCGAATTCACCCCTCCACTTT
CASRRTGPNSPLHF
>TRBJ1-2|.|.|TRBV6-5
TGTGCCAGCAGTTACGCGGGCGGGGAAGCTAACTATGGCTACACCTTC
CASSYAGGEANYGYTF
>TRBJ2-1|TRBD1|.|TRBV30
TGTGCCTCCACCGGGACAGCCCGCCGTGAGCAGTTCTTC
CASTGTARREQFF
>TRBJ2-7|.|.|TRBV5-1
TGCGCCAGCAGCTCCCGGGGACAAAACTCCTACGAGCAGTACTTC
CASSSRGQNSYEQYF
>TRBJ1-2|.|.|TRBV7-2
TGTGCCAGCAGCTTAGGAGCCCTGGCGGACTATGGCTACACCTTC
CASSLGALADYGYTF
>TRBJ2-1|TRBD2|.|TRBV4-3
TGCGCCAGCAGCCAAGAAGCGGGGGGGCCAAATGAGCAGTTCTTC
CASSQEAGGPNEQFF
>TRBJ1-4|TRBD1|.|TRBV6-6
TGTGCCAGCAGGACAGGGGGGCCTAATGAAAAACTGTTTTTT
CASRTGGPNEKLFF
>TRBJ1-5|.|few|TRBV4-3
TGCGCCAGCAGCCAAGGGGCAGCCCCTAATCAGCCCCAGCATTTT
CASSQGAAPNQPQHF